This T cell receptor beta chain was obtained from a study of CD8 T cells in Susac syndrome. Roughly 0.45 to 1 ug RNA was reverse transcribed with random hexamers. By means of immunoSEQ multiplex PCR, TCR beta CDR3 spanning 54 Vbeta and 13 Jbeta underwent amplification. TCRdb ran MiXCR on the immunoSEQ multiplex PCR reads and lists one entry per CDR3 protein. The repertoire includes 40,000 to 60,000 distinct CDR3 sequences, 90% to 95% of them detected once, and about 0.54% sits in the top ten. Sequencing of TCR beta drew on CD8+ and CD4+ T cells from blood. The TEMRA cells underwent FACS enrichment, while the CD8+ and CD4+ T cells underwent negative isolation. The sequence was collected from a human donor with multiple sclerosis. The sequenced material came from CD8+ T cells from PBMCs.

In DNA form, the CDR3 reads TGTGCCAGCAGCGGCACAGGCGCCACCGGGGAGCTGTTTTTT. Its translation is CASSGTGATGELFF. The chain has TRBV7-9 and TRBJ2-2, with D possibly TRBD1 on 5 matching bases. Between the trimmed V and J ends, which lost 5 bases and 4 bases, there was a span of 11 bases. The CDR3 runs 14 residues. CDR1 and CDR2 (germline): SEHNR, FQNEAQ (reference sequence).